This TCR beta chain is drawn from a study of response to subunit inactivated influenza vaccine. Comment on this clonotype: Its specificity is not known.

Findings of the study overall: Authors suggested few new T cells are recruited by each seasonal influenza vaccination.

TCRdb re-derived calls from the RT-PCR reads in MiXCR, one entry per CDR3 protein. The top ten clones hold 10% of a sample with around 540,000 distinct CDR3 sequences, approximately 10% of them seen once. The sequence was collected from a man aged 45-65 years who received an inactivated influenza vaccine. The sequences come from PBMCs from blood, collected on the day of vaccination.

The CDR3, as DNA: TGTGCCAGCAGGCTTTCCGGGACACCAAATTCACCCCTCCACTTT. Its protein is CASRLSGTPNSPLHF. J is TRBJ1-6 and V is TRBV12-3 or TRBV12-4; TRBD1 is a possible D gene (6 bases). The CDR3 contains 15 residues. The V end was cut by 6 bases, the J end by 7 bases, with 16 bases between.